The 19 T cell receptor beta chains below were found in one sample sequenced in a study of monozygotic twins with inflammatory bowel disease. TCRdb reprocessed the 5' RACE reads, keeping one entry per CDR3 protein, no DNA. The ten most abundant clones cover roughly 2.3% of a sample with nearly 450,000 distinct CDR3 sequences. What was sequenced was blood. All receptors derive from a human donor with ulcerative colitis or Crohn's disease, or a healthy co-twin of an affected twin (not recorded which).

The chain is built from TRBV12-3 or TRBV12-4 and TRBJ2-4; the TCRdb D gene call, TRBD1, has no DNA to confirm it. CDR3 length equals 15 residues. Here the CDR3 reads CASSLPPGEVGIQYF.

The chain has TRBV7-2 and TRBJ2-3; checking the TCRdb D call of TRBD1 is not possible without DNA. Germline assignment: CDR1 SGHTA and CDR2 FQGNSA. The CDR3 is 17 residues long. CDR3 sequence reads: CASSLAGGHMGTDTQYF.

The chain carries TRBV5-1 and TRBJ1-2; the D call from TCRdb, TRBD1, cannot be confirmed without DNA. CDR3 length: 14 residues. Germline V gene lookup returns CDR1 SGHRS and CDR2 YFSETQ. The CDR3 reads CASSSEGVPSGYTF.

V is TRBV5-1 and J is TRBJ2-5; TCRdb's D call, TRBD1, is unchecked because there is no DNA. Germline V lookup: CDR1 SGHRS, CDR2 YFSETQ. This CDR3 is built from 14 residues. Here the CDR3 reads CASSTQGAGETQYF. The full variable domain, completed using reference TRBV5-1 and TRBJ2-5, is KAGVTQTPRYLIKTRGQQVTLSCSPISGHRSVSWYQQTPGQGLQFLFEYFSETQRNKGNFPGRFSGRQFSNSRSEMNVSTLELGDSALYLCASSTQGAGETQYFGPGTRLLVL.

The rearrangement links TRBV18 to TRBJ2-1. The V gene's germline CDR1 is KGHSH and CDR2 LQKENI. The CDR3 has 17 residues. The CDR3 loop is CASSRQAPQSSYNEQFF.

V usage is TRBV12-3 or TRBV12-4 and J usage is TRBJ2-1; as DNA is missing, the TRBD1 call by TCRdb cannot be tested. The CDR3 totals 15 residues. CDR3 sequence reads: CASSLEGVGYNEQFF.

The chain combines TRBV2 with TRBJ2-4; TCRdb proposes TRBD1, but this gene call is untestable without DNA. The CDR3 has 17 amino acids. Per the germline V gene, CDR1 is SNHLY and CDR2 is FYNNEI. Here the CDR3 reads CASSEQGAGGPKNIQYF.

The chain carries TRBV20-1 and TRBJ1-2. The germline V gene has CDR1 DFQATT and CDR2 SNEGSKA (reference sequence). CDR3 length: 15 amino acids. CDR3 loop: CSARDGSSLGYGYTF.

This chain links TRBV7-9 with TRBJ2-5; the TCRdb call, TRBD2, lacks DNA for checking. From germline, CDR1 is SEHNR and CDR2 FQNEAQ (reference sequence). The CDR3 covers 13 residues. CDR3 sequence: CASSFRTKETQYF.

V and J are TRBV3-1 and TRBJ2-3; TCRdb picks TRBD1, but there is no DNA to check that call. CDR1 LGHDT and CDR2 YNNKEL come from the germline V gene (reference sequence). The CDR3 has 17 amino acids. This chain's CDR3 is CASSQGQGAGSTDTQYF.

V and J are TRBV20-1 and TRBJ2-3; without DNA, the TCRdb call of TRBD2 cannot be checked. Germline-derived CDR1 and CDR2 are DFQATT and SNEGSKA (reference sequence). The CDR3 has 14 amino acids. CDR3 region: CSAPQGGSTDTQYF.

The rearrangement joins TRBV5-4 to TRBJ2-1. From germline, CDR1 is SGHNT and CDR2 YYREEE (reference sequence). The CDR3 covers 15 residues. This chain's CDR3 is CASSRQRDSYNEQFF.

The chain recombines TRBV11-2 with TRBJ1-1; lacking DNA, the TRBD1 call made by TCRdb goes unchecked. Germline CDR1 SGHAT, CDR2 FQNNGV. There are 12 residues in the CDR3. The CDR3 region is CASSPTEIEAFF.

The V gene is TRBV4-3, the J gene TRBJ2-3; lacking DNA, the TRBD2 call made by TCRdb goes unchecked. The CDR3 extends over 16 amino acids. Germline V gene data show CDR1 as LGHNA and CDR2 as YSLEER. CDR3 in amino acids: CASSHLTRGSTDTQYF.

The chain joins TRBV5-1 to TRBJ2-3. Germline assignment: CDR1 SGHRS and CDR2 YFSETQ. This CDR3 spans 11 amino acids. CDR3 residues: CASTGADTQYF. Using reference TRBV5-1 and TRBJ2-3 for the parts outside the CDR3, the full variable domain is KAGVTQTPRYLIKTRGQQVTLSCSPISGHRSVSWYQQTPGQGLQFLFEYFSETQRNKGNFPGRFSGRQFSNSRSEMNVSTLELGDSALYLCASTGADTQYFGPGTRLTVL.

CDR3 region: CAWRRGNYNSPLHF. The rearrangement joins TRBV30 to TRBJ1-6. CDR1 is GTSNPN and CDR2 is SVGIG in the germline V gene (reference sequence). The CDR3 is made up of 14 amino acids.

The chain has TRBV27 and TRBJ1-1; absent DNA, TCRdb's TRBD1 call cannot be checked. Germline V CDR1 and CDR2: MNHEY, SMNVEV (reference sequence). This CDR3 is built from 12 residues. The CDR3: CASSFDRGEAFF.

CDR3 amino acids: CSGKDGLYEQYF. The chain carries TRBV20-1 and TRBJ2-7; the D call from TCRdb, TRBD2, cannot be confirmed without DNA. The CDR3 consists of 12 residues. Germline V gene data show CDR1 as DFQATT and CDR2 as SNEGSKA (reference sequence).

This sequence joins TRBV19 and TRBJ1-1; TCRdb indicates TRBD1, and absent DNA this call remains unverified. Germline values: CDR1 LNHDA, CDR2 SQIVND (reference sequence). There are 14 residues in the CDR3. CDR3 sequence: CATHSYRVGTEAFF.